These 25 T cell receptor beta chains originate from one sample sequenced in a study of cytomegalovirus exposure and HLA in healthy donors. The repertoire was sequenced with immunoSEQ multiplex PCR; TCRdb's copy has only in-frame clones and lacks some. The table lists approximately 210,000 clones, 70% to 90% of them singletons, with 2.9% in the top ten. Specimen: PBMCs. These receptor sequences come from a woman in her late teens or twenties in good health and CMV-seronegative.

The chain has TRBV10-3 and TRBJ2-1; 7 nucleotides agree with TRBD2. With V trimmed by 3 bases and J by 7 bases, 15 bases remained unmatched. CDR3 length: 17 amino acids. The V gene's germline CDR1 is ENHRY and CDR2 SYGVKD. The CDR3 sequence: CAISESFTREGNNEQFF. CDR3 in DNA: TGTGCCATCAGTGAATCCTTTACGAGGGAGGGGAATAATGAGCAGTTCTTC.

The rearrangement links TRBV6-1 to TRBJ2-3, with TRBD2 identical over 10 bases. The CDR3 is 14 amino acids. V lost 7 bases and J lost 4; bases outside the gene matches: 5. Germline loops: CDR1 MNHNS, CDR2 SASEGT. The chain's CDR3 is CASIASGRPDTQYF. Written as DNA, the CDR3 is TGTGCCAGCATAGCTAGCGGGAGACCAGATACGCAGTATTTT.

CDR3 region: CASSFPGLAGSYEQYF. CDR3 bases: TGTGCCAGCAGCTTCCCGGGACTAGCGGGATCCTACGAGCAGTACTTC. This chain connects TRBV2 to TRBJ2-7; the match to TRBD2 covers 13 bases. The V and J ends lost 6 bases and 1 base, in that order; junction bases with no gene match: 6. CDR1 and CDR2 (germline): SNHLY, FYNNEI. There are 16 residues in the CDR3.

The chain carries TRBV13 and TRBJ2-2, with D possibly TRBD1 on 6 matching bases. Trimming removed 8 bases at V and 7 bases at J, with 17 bases between. The germline V gene encodes CDR1 PRHDT and CDR2 FYEKMQ (reference sequence). This CDR3 is built from 14 residues. The CDR3, as DNA: TGTGCCAGCGCTAGGTTCCAGGGGATCGGGGAGCTGTTTTTT. This translates into CASARFQGIGELFF.

V and J are TRBV18 and TRBJ2-1; a weak D match, TRBD2 (5 bases). The V and J ends lost 4 bases and 10 bases respectively, with 8 bases between them. The CDR3 spans 11 residues. Germline CDR1 KGHSH, CDR2 LQKENI. The CDR3 reads CASSRTGEQFF. The CDR3 coding sequence is TGTGCCAGCTCACGAACGGGGGAGCAGTTCTTC.

The chain uses TRBV7-2 and TRBJ2-3; 10 bases align to TRBD2. Losses at the gene ends were 7 bases for V and 2 bases for J; bases not matched to a gene: 6. The CDR3 covers 15 residues. Germline V gene lookup returns CDR1 SGHTA and CDR2 FQGNSA. The CDR3 region is CASTGGLANTDTQYF. CDR3 nucleotides: TGTGCCAGCACCGGGGGACTAGCGAACACAGATACGCAGTATTTT.

The chain has TRBV27 and TRBJ1-2; possibly TRBD1 for D (5 bases). Trimming pared 1 base from V and 6 bases from J, leaving 18 bases between. The CDR3 runs to 16 residues. CDR1 is MNHEY and CDR2 is SMNVEV in the germline V gene (reference sequence). The CDR3 coding sequence is TGTGCCAGCAGTTTATTCTCGGGGGGGGGTGGGGATGGCTACACCTTC. Protein sequence: CASSLFSGGGGDGYTF.

The chain employs TRBV28 and TRBJ1-3; the match to TRBD1 covers 7 bases. The length of the CDR3 is 16 residues. Germline values: CDR1 MDHEN, CDR2 SYDVKM. J was trimmed by 3 bases and V by 3 bases; bases with no gene match: 8. The DNA for the CDR3 is TGTGCCAGCAGTTTGGTGTTAGGGGGCGGTGGAAACACCATATATTTT. Translating it yields CASSLVLGGGGNTIYF.

Here the CDR3 reads CASSFGQGAVNTGELFF. In DNA form, the CDR3 reads TGTGCCAGCAGCTTTGGTCAGGGTGCTGTTAACACCGGGGAGCTGTTTTTT. The chain couples TRBV11-1 to TRBJ2-2, with D possibly being TRBD1 (5 bases). CDR1 is SGHAT and CDR2 is FQDESV in the germline V gene (reference sequence). The CDR3 contains 17 residues. The ends were cut back, 3 bases at V and 2 bases at J, with 16 bases in the middle.

This chain joins TRBV4-2 and TRBJ2-7; D may be TRBD2 (5 bases). Per the germline V gene, CDR1 is LGHNA and CDR2 is YNFKEQ. V lost 0 bases, J lost 4 bases, and 13 bases lay in between. This CDR3 has 15 amino acids. The CDR3 here is CASSQERVASYEQYF. CDR3 nucleotides: TGTGCCAGCAGCCAAGAGAGGGTGGCATCTTACGAGCAGTACTTC.

This clone was picked up one time. As DNA, the CDR3 is TGTGCCAGCAGCCAAGATCCTAGCGGGGAGTCAGGCGAGCAGTACTTC. Encoded protein: CASSQDPSGESGEQYF. J is TRBJ2-7 and V is TRBV4-2; 9 nucleotides line up with TRBD2. With V trimmed by 0 bases and J by 6 bases, 9 bases remained unmatched. Germline V gene sequence: CDR1 LGHNA, CDR2 YNFKEQ. CDR3 length equals 16 residues.

The genes are TRBV2 and TRBJ2-4; D remains ambiguous. The length of the CDR3 is 15 residues. V was trimmed by 3 bases and J by 0 bases, leaving 9 bases between them. The germline gives CDR1 SNHLY, CDR2 FYNNEI. The CDR3 nucleotides are TGTGCCAGCAGTGAGAGATTGCTAGCCAAAAACATTCAGTACTTC. Its protein product is CASSERLLAKNIQYF.

The chain carries TRBV5-6 and TRBJ2-7, with 8 bases aligning to TRBD2. V lost 4 bases, J lost 6 bases, and 9 bases stayed unmatched. Germline loops: CDR1 SGHDT, CDR2 YYEEEE. The CDR3 length is 14 residues. In DNA, the CDR3 is TGTGCCAGCAGCCCGAGCGGGAGCGTCGGCGAGCAGTACTTC. Amino acid sequence: CASSPSGSVGEQYF.

The genes are TRBV19 and TRBJ2-2, with 8 bases lining up with TRBD1. The CDR3 contains 17 residues. Germline V gives CDR1 LNHDA, CDR2 SQIVND (reference sequence). J lost 5 bases, V lost 0 bases, and 8 bases had no gene match. The CDR3 nucleotides read TGTGCCAGTAGTATAGATCCAGGGGGCCGAAATACCGGGGAGCTGTTTTTT. This translates into CASSIDPGGRNTGELFF.

This clone was counted a few times. The chain couples TRBV19 to TRBJ2-7; D not resolved. Germline CDR1 reads LNHDA; CDR2 reads SQIVND (reference sequence). There are 14 residues in the CDR3. The V and J ends lost 1 base and 3 bases respectively, with 10 bases between them. The CDR3 bases are TGTGCCAGTAGTATAGGAGCATCACTCTACGAGCAGTACTTC. It encodes CASSIGASLYEQYF.

The V call is TRBV11-2, the J call TRBJ2-7; D perhaps matches TRBD2 (6 bases). Trimming took off 3 bases at V and 3 bases at J, with 15 bases between the two ends. The CDR3 spans 15 residues. Germline loops: CDR1 SGHAT, CDR2 FQNNGV. For the CDR3, the DNA is TGTGCCAGCAGCTTTCACGGAGGGGACGTCTACGAGCAGTACTTC. Translation gives CASSFHGGDVYEQYF.

This sequence joins TRBV28 and TRBJ2-7; 8 bases fit TRBD2. With 7 bases clipped from V and 3 bases from J, the junction kept 8 bases outside the gene matches. CDR1 is MDHEN, CDR2 SYDVKM, per germline. The CDR3 contains 14 residues. CDR3 sequence reads: CASTALAGSYEQYF. DNA for the CDR3: TGTGCCAGCACCGCGCTAGCGGGCAGCTACGAGCAGTACTTC. Supplemented by reference TRBV28 and TRBJ2-7, the full variable domain reads DVKVTQSSRYLVKRTGEKVFLECVQDMDHENMFWYRQDPGLGLRLIYFSYDVKMKEKGDIPEGYSVSREKKERFSLILESASTNQTSMYLCASTALAGSYEQYFGPGTRLTVT.

The chain has TRBV5-1 and TRBJ2-1; TRBD2 matches at 10 bases. The germline gives CDR1 SGHRS, CDR2 YFSETQ. The junction had 2 bases not matched to a gene; V was cut back by 0 bases and J by 5 bases. The CDR3 totals 15 residues. This CDR3 is CASSLGGLANNEQFF. As DNA, the CDR3 is TGCGCCAGCAGCTTGGGGGGACTAGCGAACAATGAGCAGTTCTTC.

The V and J genes are TRBV18 and TRBJ2-3; maybe TRBD2 (6 bases). Trimming stripped 6 bases from V and 2 bases from J, with 15 bases between. The CDR3 is made up of 15 amino acids. Germline loops: CDR1 KGHSH, CDR2 LQKENI. The CDR3 DNA reads as TGTGCCAGCTCTGAGGCGGGAATCGTCACAGATACGCAGTATTTT. Protein sequence: CASSEAGIVTDTQYF.

The rearrangement joins TRBV5-6 to TRBJ1-5; D is ambiguous. The CDR3 is 14 residues long. V was trimmed by 2 bases and J by 7 bases, leaving 13 bases between them. Germline CDR1 reads SGHDT; CDR2 reads YYEEEE. CDR3 nucleotide sequence: TGTGCCAGCAGCTTATTGTCAGGTAACCAGCCCCAGCATTTT. Translated: CASSLLSGNQPQHF. Combining the CDR3 with reference TRBV5-6 and TRBJ1-5 gives the whole variable domain DAGVTQSPTHLIKTRGQQVTLRCSPKSGHDTVSWYQQALGQGPQFIFQYYEEEERQRGNFPDRFSGHQFPNYSSELNVNALLLGDSALYLCASSLLSGNQPQHFGDGTRLSIL.

The J gene is TRBJ1-2, the V gene TRBV10-3; 7 nucleotides align to TRBD1. Germline V lookup: CDR1 ENHRY, CDR2 SYGVKD. Losses at the gene ends were 7 bases for V and 8 bases for J; bases not matched to a gene: 10. The CDR3 runs to 13 residues. The chain's CDR3 is CAITEDRARGYTF. The CDR3 bases are TGTGCCATCACGGAAGACAGGGCGAGAGGCTACACCTTC.

V and J are TRBV28 and TRBJ2-7; D gene unclear. The V end lost 4 bases, the J end lost 5 bases, and 15 bases lay between the germline ends. Per germline, CDR1 MDHEN and CDR2 SYDVKM. The CDR3 runs 14 residues. The CDR3, as DNA: TGTGCCAGCAGTTCTGAGGCGATCGGTGACGAGCAGTACTTC. The encoded protein is CASSSEAIGDEQYF.

V is TRBV7-9 and J is TRBJ2-1, with 11 bases lining up with TRBD2. V shed 5 bases, J shed 6 bases, and the junction held 6 bases outside the gene matches. The length of the CDR3 is 15 residues. The germline CDR1 and CDR2 sequences are SEHNR and FQNEAQ (reference sequence). Written as DNA, the CDR3 is TGTGCCAGCAGCCTCCTAGCGGGAGGTCCCAATGAGCAGTTCTTC. Amino acids: CASSLLAGGPNEQFF.

This sequence joins TRBV29-1 and TRBJ2-1; 9 bases are a match to TRBD1. Germline V lookup: CDR1 SQVTM, CDR2 ANQGSEA. Trimming took 8 bases from V and 2 from J; bases not matched to a gene: 4. The CDR3 extends over 13 amino acids. The CDR3: CSLRQGAYNEQFF. DNA of the CDR3: TGCAGCCTTAGACAGGGGGCCTACAATGAGCAGTTCTTC.

The chain joins TRBV7-8 to TRBJ2-1; 8 nucleotides match TRBD1. Germline V lookup: CDR1 SGHVS, CDR2 FQNEAQ. After removal of 9 bases from V and 3 bases from J, the junction contained 7 bases not matched to a gene. The CDR3 is 14 amino acids. The CDR3 reads CASSGTGDYNEQFF. In DNA, the CDR3 is TGTGCCAGTTCCGGGACAGGCGACTACAATGAGCAGTTCTTC.